The 2 T cell receptor beta chains given below trace back to one sample, sequenced in a study of Ad26.COV2.S vaccination and SARS-CoV-2 variants (dated by TCRdb to about 2021). Interpreted using the paper, the treatment or condition label stands for: about 20 received Ad26.COV2.S at low or high dose, single or two shots; about five received placebo; per-sample allocation not given. Repertoires of vaccine and placebo recipients were sequenced from samples collected on day 63 after the first injection. Libraries were constructed by the immunoSEQ multiplex PCR assay. Entries here come from immuneACCESS through TCRdb and include only in-frame sequences with V and J called. Some clones fail to appear in such tables; in the studies checked, an unresolved V gene covers under half of the shortfall, and the cause of the remainder is unknown. This sample lists 250,000 or so clones; approximately 88% were detected once. The top ten clones comprise roughly 3% of the sample.

Sequencing used peripheral blood, obtained in a trial of Ad26.COV2.S vaccine versus placebo. These receptors came from a person aged 18 to 65 who received the Ad26.COV2.S COVID-19 vaccine or a placebo.

The rearrangement links TRBV9 to TRBJ1-5, with D perhaps matching TRBD1 (5 bases). The germline gives CDR1 SGDLS, CDR2 YYNGEE. The V gene lost 4 bases and the J gene lost 3 bases, with 14 bases spanning the gap. CDR3 length: 15 amino acids. The CDR3 coding sequence is TGTGCCAGCAGCCTTGGCCAGGGTACCAATCAGCCCCAGCATTTT. Its protein is CASSLGQGTNQPQHF.

V and J are TRBV14 and TRBJ1-1; D gene uncertain. V was trimmed by 3 bases and J by 5 bases, leaving 13 bases between them. CDR1 SGHDN and CDR2 FVKESK come from the germline V gene. The CDR3 extends over 14 amino acids. In nucleotides, the CDR3 is TGTGCCAGCAGCCATCGCGGGTACGGGACTGAAGCTTTCTTT. It specifies CASSHRGYGTEAFF.